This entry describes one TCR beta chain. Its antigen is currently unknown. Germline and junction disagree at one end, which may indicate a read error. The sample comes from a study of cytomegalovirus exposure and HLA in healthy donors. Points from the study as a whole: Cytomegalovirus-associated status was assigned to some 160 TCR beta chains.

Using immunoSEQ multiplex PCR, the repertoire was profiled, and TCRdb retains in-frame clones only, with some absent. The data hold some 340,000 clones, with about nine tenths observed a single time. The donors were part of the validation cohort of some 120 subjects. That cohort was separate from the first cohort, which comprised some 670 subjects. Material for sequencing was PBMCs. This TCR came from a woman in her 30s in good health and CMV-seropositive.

The CDR3 nucleotides read TGCGCCAGCAGTCAAGACAGGAACACTGAAGCTTTCTTT. Its protein product is CASSQDRNTEAFF. V usage is TRBV4-3 and J usage is TRBJ1-1; the D gene is possibly TRBD1 (5 bases). Germline V gene lookup returns CDR1 LGHNA and CDR2 YSLEER. This CDR3 region has 13 residues.